The TCR beta chain described here comes from a study of CXCR3-negative and CXCR3-positive naive CD8 T cells (dated by TCRdb to about 2019). Describing the broader study: In total, 120 million to 150 million TRB reads were obtained, which works out to roughly 1.5 +/- 0.3 million reads per library. Data from roughly eleven donors, pooled across two independent experiments, went into the diversity and physicochemical repertoire analyses. For the TRBV-TRBJ cluster analysis, the naive subsets came from 5 donors, while the memory cells came from 3 donors. What the work shows at the level of the full study, not this receptor alone: Repertoire diversity was comparably high in both naive subsets but much lower in memory CD8+ T cells. TRB CDR3s from CXCR3-positive naive cells showed higher hydrophobicity (lower Kidera factor 4), lower energy, and higher strength and volume indices than CXCR3-negative naive cells. Freshly isolated PBMCs were used for most assays because CXCR3 expression partially decreased after cryopreservation. Surface CD5, linked to self-reactivity in mice, was comparable between naive subsets; TCR interaction strength was therefore also inferred from TRB CDR3 physicochemical properties. Within the same donor, TRBV-TRBJ usage looked similar between naive CXCR3-negative and CXCR3-positive cells, but memory cells had distinct patterns.

Regarding this clonotype: It lacks a known antigen.

For each CD8+ T cell subset, flow sorting was done in triplicate, and 250,000 to 300,000 cells per subset went directly into RLT lysis buffer. To exclude memory contaminants, naive CD8+ T cells were stringently defined as CD45RO-CCR7+CD27+CD95-. Peripheral blood mononuclear cells were isolated from buffy coats using standard density gradient centrifugation. Naive CXCR3-negative and CXCR3-positive CD8+ T cells were flow-sorted using a FACSAria III. Total RNA was extracted from sorted cells with an RNeasy Mini Kit. From cysteine to phenylalanine, the CDR3 is 13 amino acids long. No DNA is given. According to the germline V gene (reference sequence), CDR1 reads MNHEY and CDR2 reads SMNVEV. The sample was run on a NextSeq 550. The Human TCR Profiling Kit (MiLaboratory) was used to prepare UMI-labeled 5' RACE TRB cDNA libraries. The full amount of extracted RNA was used for cDNA synthesis, and the full amount of resulting cDNA was used for PCR amplification. The libraries were made side by side, with each library going through the same number of PCR cycles. As for how the authors treated the data: MIGEC and MiXCR extracted about 50,000 +/- 9,200 unique UMI-labeled TRB cDNA molecules per library, requiring at least two reads per UMI. On average, each library contained approximately 40,000 +/- 10,000 functional in-frame TRB CDR3 nucleotide clonotypes without stop codons. After each sample was downsampled to 5000 UMI-labeled TRB molecules, VDJtools was used to calculate diversity metrics such as normalized Shannon-Wiener and Chao1. For the central five CDR3 residues, VDJtools calculated physicochemical properties weighted by clonotype size, namely interaction energy, strength, volume and Kidera factor 4. Through TCRdb reprocessing, the reads give one entry per CDR3 protein sequence; DNA is omitted. The V and J calls follow TCRdb's processing rather than the paper's. The table for this sample records 45,000 to 65,000 distinct CDR3 sequences. Of the sample, about 1.4% is held by the ten largest clones.

The clonotype was recovered from a human donor in good health. Some clones in this sample may be carry-over from other donors' samples. The chain uses TRBV27 and TRBJ2-7. The specimen sequenced was naive CXCR3- CD8+ T cells from blood. The cell subset or site label, as the study defines it: CD45RO-CCR7+CD27+CD95- naive CD8+ T cells lacking CXCR3 (TNR3-). This receptor has the CDR3 CASSLTLSYEQYF.